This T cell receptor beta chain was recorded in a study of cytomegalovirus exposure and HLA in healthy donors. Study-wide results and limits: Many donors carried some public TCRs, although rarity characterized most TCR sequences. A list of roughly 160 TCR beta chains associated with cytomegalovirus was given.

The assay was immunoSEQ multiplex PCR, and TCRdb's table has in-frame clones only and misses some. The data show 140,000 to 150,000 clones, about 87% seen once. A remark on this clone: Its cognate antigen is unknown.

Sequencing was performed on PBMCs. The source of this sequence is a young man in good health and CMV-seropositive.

The CDR3 sequence is CASSFQQGRGETQYF. The CDR3 DNA reads as TGTGCCAGCAGCTTTCAGCAGGGGCGAGGGGAGACCCAGTACTTC. The chain is built from TRBV7-8 and TRBJ2-5; a possible D gene is TRBD1 (6 bases). Germline CDR1 SGHVS, CDR2 FQNEAQ. Trimming took off 3 bases at V and 5 bases at J, with 16 bases between the two ends. The CDR3 runs to 15 residues.